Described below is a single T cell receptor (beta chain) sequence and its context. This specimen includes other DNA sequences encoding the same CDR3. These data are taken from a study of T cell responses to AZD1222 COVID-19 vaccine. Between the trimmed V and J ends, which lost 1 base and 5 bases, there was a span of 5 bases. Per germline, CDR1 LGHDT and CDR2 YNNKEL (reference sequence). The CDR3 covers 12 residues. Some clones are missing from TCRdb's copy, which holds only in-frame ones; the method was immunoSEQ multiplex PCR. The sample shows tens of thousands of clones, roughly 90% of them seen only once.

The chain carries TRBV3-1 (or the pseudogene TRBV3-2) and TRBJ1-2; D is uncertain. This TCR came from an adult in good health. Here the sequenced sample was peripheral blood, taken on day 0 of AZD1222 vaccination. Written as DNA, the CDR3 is TGTGCCAGCAGCCAAGGGCGATATGGCTACACCTTC. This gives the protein CASSQGRYGYTF.